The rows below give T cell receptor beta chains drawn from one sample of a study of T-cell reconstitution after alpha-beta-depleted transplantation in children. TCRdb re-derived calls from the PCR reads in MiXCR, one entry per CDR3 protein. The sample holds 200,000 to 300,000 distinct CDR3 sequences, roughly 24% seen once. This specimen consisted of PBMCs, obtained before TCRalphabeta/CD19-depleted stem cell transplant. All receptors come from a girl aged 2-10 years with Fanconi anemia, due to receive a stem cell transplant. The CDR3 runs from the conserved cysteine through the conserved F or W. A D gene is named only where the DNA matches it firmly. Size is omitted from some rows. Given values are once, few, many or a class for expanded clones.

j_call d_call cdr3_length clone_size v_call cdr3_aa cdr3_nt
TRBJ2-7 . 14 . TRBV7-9 CASSPPTDSYEQYF TGTGCCAGCAGCCCCCCGACAGACTCCTACGAGCAGTACTTC
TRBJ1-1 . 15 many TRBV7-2 CASSKQGHRWTEAFF TGTGCCAGCAGCAAACAGGGTCACAGGTGGACTGAAGCTTTCTTT
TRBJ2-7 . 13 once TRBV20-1 CSASSGAYYEQYF TGCAGTGCTAGTTCGGGGGCTTACTACGAGCAGTACTTC
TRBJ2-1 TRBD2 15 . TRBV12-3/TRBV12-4 CASSFFGTSVAEQFF TGTGCCAGCAGTTTTTTTGGGACTAGCGTCGCTGAGCAGTTCTTC
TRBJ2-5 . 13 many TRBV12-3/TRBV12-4 CASSMTMRETQYF TGTGCCAGCAGTATGACTATGAGAGAGACCCAGTACTTC
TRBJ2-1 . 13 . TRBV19 CASSGGPRVQQFF TGTGCCAGTAGTGGTGGGCCAAGGGTGCAGCAGTTCTTC
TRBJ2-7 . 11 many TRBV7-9 CASSSGNEQYF TGTGCCAGCAGCTCTGGCAACGAGCAGTACTTC
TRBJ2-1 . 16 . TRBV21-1 CASSKAGTGKRNEQFF TGTGCCAGCAGCAAGGCCGGGACAGGGAAAAGGAATGAGCAGTTCTTC
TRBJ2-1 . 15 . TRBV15 CATSREDGSYNEQFF TGTGCCACCAGCAGAGAGGATGGCTCCTACAATGAGCAGTTCTTC
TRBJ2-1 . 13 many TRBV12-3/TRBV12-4 CASSLVVPHEQFF TGTGCCAGCAGTTTGGTAGTCCCCCATGAGCAGTTCTTC
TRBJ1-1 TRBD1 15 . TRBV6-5 CASSYLRGLNTEAFF TGTGCCAGCAGTTACCTCAGGGGGTTGAACACTGAAGCTTTCTTT
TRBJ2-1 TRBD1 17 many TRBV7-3 CASSLTGSGLGNNEQFF TGTGCCAGCAGCCTGACAGGGAGTGGACTCGGAAACAATGAGCAGTTCTTC
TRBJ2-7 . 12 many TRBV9 CASSAFSGEQYF TGTGCCAGCAGCGCCTTTAGTGGAGAGCAGTACTTC
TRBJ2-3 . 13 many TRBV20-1 CSARAPSTDTQYF TGCAGTGCGCGGGCACCGAGCACAGATACGCAGTATTTT
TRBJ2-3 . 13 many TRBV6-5 CASSYDGSDTQYF TGTGCCAGCAGTTACGATGGGTCAGATACGCAGTATTTT
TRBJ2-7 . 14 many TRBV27 CASSLSWTGYEQYF TGTGCCAGCAGTTTATCTTGGACGGGGTACGAGCAGTACTTC
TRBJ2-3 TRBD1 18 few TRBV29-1 CSVRQGSLPVSGADTQYF TGCAGCGTTAGACAGGGATCCCTTCCCGTAAGCGGTGCAGATACGCAGTATTTT
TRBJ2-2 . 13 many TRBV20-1 CSARVVYTGELFF TGCAGTGCTAGAGTGGTGTACACCGGGGAGCTGTTTTTT
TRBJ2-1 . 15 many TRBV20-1 CSAPRPASSYNEQFF TGCAGTGCTCCACGGCCAGCGAGCTCCTACAATGAGCAGTTCTTC
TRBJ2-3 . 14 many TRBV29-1 CSVEVVGSTDTQYF TGCAGCGTTGAGGTGGTGGGGAGCACAGATACGCAGTATTTT
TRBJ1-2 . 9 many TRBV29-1 CSVVKGYTF TGCAGCGTTGTCAAGGGCTACACCTTC